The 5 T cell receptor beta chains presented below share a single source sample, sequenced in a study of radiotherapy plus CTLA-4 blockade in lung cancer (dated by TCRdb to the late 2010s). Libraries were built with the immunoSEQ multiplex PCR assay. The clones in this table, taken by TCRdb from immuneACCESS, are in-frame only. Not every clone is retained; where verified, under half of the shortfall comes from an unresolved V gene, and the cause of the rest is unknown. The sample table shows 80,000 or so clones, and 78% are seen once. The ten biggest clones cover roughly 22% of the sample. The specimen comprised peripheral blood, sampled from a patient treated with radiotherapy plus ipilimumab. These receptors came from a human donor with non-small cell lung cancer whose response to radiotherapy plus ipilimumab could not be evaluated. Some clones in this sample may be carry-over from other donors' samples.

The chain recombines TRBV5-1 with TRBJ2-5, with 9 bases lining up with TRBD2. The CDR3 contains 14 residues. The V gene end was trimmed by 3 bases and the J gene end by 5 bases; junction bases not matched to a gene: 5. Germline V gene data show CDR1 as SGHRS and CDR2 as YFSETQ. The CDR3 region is CASSWRGGQETQYF. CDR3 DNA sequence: TGCGCCAGCAGCTGGCGGGGGGGCCAGGAGACCCAGTACTTC.

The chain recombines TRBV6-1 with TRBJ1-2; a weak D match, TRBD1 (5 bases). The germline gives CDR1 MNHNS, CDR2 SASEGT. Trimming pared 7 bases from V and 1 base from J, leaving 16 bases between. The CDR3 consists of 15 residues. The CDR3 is CASTPDILFNYGYTF. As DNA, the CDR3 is TGTGCCAGCACCCCGGACATACTCTTTAACTATGGCTACACCTTC.

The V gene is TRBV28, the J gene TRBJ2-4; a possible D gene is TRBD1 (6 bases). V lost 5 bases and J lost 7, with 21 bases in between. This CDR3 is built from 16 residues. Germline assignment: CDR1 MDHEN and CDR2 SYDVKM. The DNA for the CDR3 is TGTGCCAGCAGTCTTTCGCAGGGGACCGTGCGGAACATTCAGTACTTC. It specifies CASSLSQGTVRNIQYF.

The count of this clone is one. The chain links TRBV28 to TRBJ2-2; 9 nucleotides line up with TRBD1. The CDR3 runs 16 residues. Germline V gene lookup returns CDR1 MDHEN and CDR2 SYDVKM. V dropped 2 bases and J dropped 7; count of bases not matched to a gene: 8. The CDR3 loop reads CASSLPGTGIGGELFF. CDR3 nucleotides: TGTGCCAGCAGTTTACCGGGGACAGGGATCGGCGGGGAGCTGTTTTTT.

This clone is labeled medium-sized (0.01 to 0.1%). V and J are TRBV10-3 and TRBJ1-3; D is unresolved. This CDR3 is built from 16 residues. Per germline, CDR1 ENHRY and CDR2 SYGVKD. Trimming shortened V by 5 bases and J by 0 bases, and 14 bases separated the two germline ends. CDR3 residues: CAISFSRPSSGNTIYF. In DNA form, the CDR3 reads TGTGCCATCAGTTTTTCCAGGCCAAGCTCTGGAAACACCATATATTTT.